The 13 T cell receptor beta chains presented below share a single source sample, sequenced in a study of T cell repertoires in cytomegalovirus infection. TCRdb recomputed calls from the reads with MiXCR, one row per CDR3 protein. This table holds fewer than 550,000 distinct CDR3 sequences, about 10% found once. Sequences were obtained from PBMCs. The receptors here all came from a human donor in good health (CMV status not recorded). Some clones in this sample may be carry-over from other donors' samples.

This clonotype was found many times. V is TRBV2 and J is TRBJ1-1, with 12 bases that match TRBD1. This CDR3 has 15 residues. V was clipped by 6 bases and J by 4 bases; unmatched bases: 6. Germline V gene data show CDR1 as SNHLY and CDR2 as FYNNEI. The CDR3 DNA reads as TGTGCCAGCAGGCGGGACAGGGGGCAGAGCACTGAAGCTTTCTTT. Protein sequence: CASRRDRGQSTEAFF. Based on the CDR3 plus reference TRBV2 and TRBJ1-1, the full variable domain is EPEVTQTPSHQVTQMGQEVILRCVPISNHLYFYWYRQILGQKVEFLVSFYNNEISEKSEIFDDQFSVERPDGSNFTLKIRSTKLEDSAMYFCASRRDRGQSTEAFFGQGTRLTVV.

Many counts were recorded for this clonotype. The chain recombines TRBV7-9 with TRBJ1-4; D unclear. This CDR3 contains 15 residues. Germline V gives CDR1 SEHNR, CDR2 FQNEAQ (reference sequence). V dropped 5 bases and J dropped 0 bases, with 10 bases sitting between them. CDR3 DNA sequence: TGTGCCAGCAGCCCACCGGGAGCAACTAATGAAAAACTGTTTTTT. As protein: CASSPPGATNEKLFF.

This clonotype was counted ten times or more. The chain combines TRBV6-2 or TRBV6-3 with TRBJ1-1; no clear D. The CDR3 sequence is 11 residues long. Trimming took 5 bases from V and 6 from J, leaving 7 bases between them. CDR1 is MNHEY and CDR2 is SVGEGT in the germline V gene. The CDR3 nucleotides are TGTGCCAGCAGTAGGTCGGCTGAAGCTTTCTTT. Translating it yields CASSRSAEAFF.

This clonotype occurred a few times. The chain uses TRBV19 and TRBJ1-4, with 8 positions matching TRBD1. Germline V gene lookup returns CDR1 LNHDA and CDR2 SQIVND (reference sequence). This CDR3 contains 14 residues. V lost 6 bases and J lost 5; bases outside the gene matches: 5. The CDR3 reads CASSWDRSNEKLFF. CDR3 in DNA: TGTGCCAGTAGCTGGGACAGGTCGAATGAAAAACTGTTTTTT.

DNA of the CDR3: TGTGCCAGCAGTTCCAATAAAGCGGGGGCTGTCCAAGAGACCCAGTACTTC. Translation: CASSSNKAGAVQETQYF. The chain is built from TRBV12-3 or TRBV12-4 and TRBJ2-5; the match to TRBD2 covers 8 bases. The V gene end was trimmed by 4 bases and the J gene end by 1 base; junction bases not matched to a gene: 11. CDR3 length equals 17 residues.

This clonotype was recorded many times. The V and J genes are TRBV11-2 and TRBJ2-5; TRBD1 matches at 9 bases. This CDR3 comprises 16 residues. Germline V gene lookup returns CDR1 SGHAT and CDR2 FQNNGV. V lost 1 base to trimming and J lost 2 bases; unmatched junction nucleotides: 5. This CDR3 reads CASSLVGQGDQETQYF. The CDR3 DNA is TGTGCCAGCAGCTTAGTGGGACAGGGAGATCAAGAGACCCAGTACTTC.

This clonotype has a count of ten or more. DNA of the CDR3: TGCGCCAGCAGCTTCTACCATTCGGGGGAAAGGGAGACCCAGTACTTC. It codes for CASSFYHSGERETQYF. The genes are TRBV5-1 and TRBJ2-5; D perhaps matches TRBD2 (6 bases). The germline V and J ends were trimmed by 2 bases and 5 bases, with 19 bases remaining between them. The length of the CDR3 is 16 residues. Germline lookup yields CDR1 SGHRS and CDR2 YFSETQ.

At least ten counts were recorded for this clonotype. The rearrangement links TRBV7-3 to TRBJ1-1; unclear D gene. Per the germline V gene, CDR1 is SGHTA and CDR2 is FQGTGA. The CDR3 sequence is 15 residues long. The V end was cut by 5 bases, the J end by 1 base, with 14 bases between. The chain's CDR3 is CASSDPGGGNTEAFF. The CDR3 region has the DNA TGTGCCAGCAGCGACCCTGGAGGCGGGAACACTGAAGCTTTCTTT.

At least ten counts were recorded for this clonotype. This sequence joins TRBV11-1 and TRBJ1-4; possibly TRBD1 for D (5 bases). The length of the CDR3 is 16 residues. In germline, CDR1 is SGHAT, CDR2 FQDESV (reference sequence). Trimming pared 2 bases from V and 7 bases from J, leaving 17 bases between. CDR3 sequence: CASSLYPHPGGEKLFF. DNA for the CDR3: TGTGCCAGCAGCTTATACCCGCATCCTGGGGGTGAAAAACTGTTTTTT.

This clonotype was recorded many times. The J gene is TRBJ2-4, the V gene TRBV20-1; D unclear. V shed 1 base and J shed 5 bases, with 15 bases lying between them. Germline loops: CDR1 DFQATT, CDR2 SNEGSKA (reference sequence). The CDR3 is 15 residues long. The CDR3 bases are TGCAGTGCTAGAGTGGTTGTGGGAAGGGAAAACATTCAGTACTTC. This translates into CSARVVVGRENIQYF.

This clonotype was counted at least ten times. The chain carries TRBV28 and TRBJ2-7, with D tentatively TRBD1 (5 bases). Germline V gives CDR1 MDHEN, CDR2 SYDVKM. Trimming pared 3 bases from V and 1 base from J, leaving 16 bases between. The CDR3 consists of 16 residues. Here the CDR3 reads CASSLSQGSLSYEQYF. The CDR3, as DNA: TGTGCCAGCAGTTTGAGCCAGGGCAGCTTATCCTACGAGCAGTACTTC.

This clonotype was counted only a few times. This rearrangement joins TRBV18 to TRBJ1-6; D not certain. CDR1 and CDR2 (germline): KGHSH, LQKENI. Trimming removed 4 bases at V and 4 bases at J, with 11 bases between. This CDR3 spans 15 amino acids. The CDR3 DNA follows: TGTGCCAGCTCACTATCAGCCCAGTATAATTCACCCCTCCACTTT. Translation: CASSLSAQYNSPLHF.

This clonotype came up many times. V gene TRBV11-2 combines with J gene TRBJ1-6, with D uncertain. Trimming left V 5 bases short and J 1 base short, with 9 bases between. The CDR3 contains 15 residues. CDR1 and CDR2 from the germline V gene are SGHAT and FQNNGV. This CDR3 is CASSLGGSYNSPLHF. The CDR3 DNA reads TGTGCCAGCAGCCTAGGAGGATCCTATAATTCACCCCTCCACTTT. Full variable domain (remainder filled in from reference TRBV11-2 and TRBJ1-6): EAGVAQSPRYKIIEKRQSVAFWCNPISGHATLYWYQQILGQGPKLLIQFQNNGVVDDSQLPKDRFSAERLKGVDSTLKIQPAKLEDSAVYLCASSLGGSYNSPLHFGNGTRLTVT.